The T cell receptor (beta chain) described here comes from a study of T cell responses to AZD1222 COVID-19 vaccine (dated by TCRdb to the early 2020s). Notes on the research overall: TCR sequencing covered fewer than 250 trial participants: 200 to 210 given two doses of AZD1222 and approximately 26 given two doses of MenACWY control vaccine. Trial participants were enrolled by age into 18-55, 56-69 and 70-plus year subgroups, with 148, 28 and 57 TCR-sequenced participants respectively. Findings and caveats that apply to the study as a whole: Participants were mostly white British and included more females than males, and it was suggested by the authors that clonal diversity may have been underestimated. Because no day 14 peak-response samples were available, the repertoires could be characterized only after the peak T cell response. After two AZD1222 doses, both the breadth and the depth of spike-specific TCRs were significantly higher than at day 0 and than in MenACWY recipients. CD4 TCRs associated with the vaccine covered the entire spike protein, and the dominant responses were in regions 160-218 and 743-854. Conclusions about previously exposed vaccinees were limited because only a handful of AZD1222 recipients were SARS-CoV-2 seropositive at baseline. Nearly half of unique spike-specific TCRs reportedly recognized epitopes outside regions mutated in the B.1.351 and B.1.1.7 variants. In the small 56-69-year group, the increase in depth fell short of significance, most likely because of low power.

What this sample's time point label stands for: about 28 days (+/-7) after the second vaccine dose. AZD1222 recipients given second doses at about 4 weeks or at about 12 weeks were pooled, since spike-specific TCR depth and breadth were not found to differ between the two schedules. Vaccinee samples were obtained from the UK trials COV001 and COV002, which included a single-blind randomized controlled phase 2/3 trial of AZD1222 (ChAdOx1 nCoV-19) in healthy adults. For TCRbeta chain sequencing, PBMC samples from trial participants were taken at day 0 and at day 28 after the second dose. Based on the germline V gene, the CDR1 and CDR2 sequences are KGHDR and SFDVKD. Trimming takes 5 bases off V and 0 bases off J; junction bases not matched to a gene: 9. The CDR3 covers 17 residues, taking in both the cysteine and the phenylalanine. The kept DNA is CDR3 alone, 51 bases in frame from the first base.

Regarding this clone: Its antigen target is currently unknown. The sample holds no much larger clone one base away, and base qualities are not on file.

The CDR3 regions of human TCRbeta chains were analyzed by immunosequencing. On the authors' methods: Repertoire TCRs were matched against a reference library of SARS-CoV-2-specific TCRs generated with the MIRA antigen-specificity platform. Breadth meant the fraction of unique TCRs that were SARS-CoV-2-associated, whereas depth meant the fraction of total T cells that were SARS-CoV-2-associated. Using the MIRA data, each spike-specific TCR was mapped to the spike region that the TCR reacts to and placed in a CD4 or CD8 class. Log10-transformed breadth and depth values were compared by one-way ANOVA with Sidak's multiple comparisons tests. The table was pulled from immuneACCESS by TCRdb, which kept in-frame rearrangements only. Such tables lose some clones; where checked, under half of the loss comes from unresolved V genes, and the rest has no known cause. V and J calls and clone size are copied from that table; D and trimming were computed from the DNA. Counted in this sample were 100,000 to 150,000 clones; approximately 89% of them appeared once. Of the sample, just under 4.5% falls within the top ten clones.

This receptor chain uses TRBV24-1 and TRBJ2-5; 9 central nucleotides agree with TRBD1. The TCR sequence derives from an adult who received the AZD1222 COVID-19 vaccine. Sequences were derived from peripheral blood, sampled 28 days after the second AZD1222 dose. The sequenced DNA is TGTGCCACCAGTGGGTCCGGGACAGGGTGGGACCAAGAGACCCAGTACTTC. This is translated as CATSGSGTGWDQETQYF.